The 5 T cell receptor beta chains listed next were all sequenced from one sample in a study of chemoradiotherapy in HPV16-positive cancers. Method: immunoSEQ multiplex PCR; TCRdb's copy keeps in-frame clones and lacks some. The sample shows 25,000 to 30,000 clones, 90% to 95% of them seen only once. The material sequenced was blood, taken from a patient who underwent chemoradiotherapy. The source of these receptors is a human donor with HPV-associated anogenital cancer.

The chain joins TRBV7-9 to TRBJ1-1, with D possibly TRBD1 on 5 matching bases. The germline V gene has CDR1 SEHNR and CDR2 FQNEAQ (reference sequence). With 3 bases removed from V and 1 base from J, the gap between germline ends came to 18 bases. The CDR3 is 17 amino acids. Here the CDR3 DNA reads TGTGCCAGCAGCTTCCCTTCCGGAGGGGAGTGGAACACTGAAGCTTTCTTT. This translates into CASSFPSGGEWNTEAFF. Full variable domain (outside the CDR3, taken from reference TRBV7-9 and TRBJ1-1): DTGVSQNPRHKITKRGQNVTFRCDPISEHNRLYWYRQTLGQGPEFLTYFQNEAQLEKSRLLSDRFSAERPKGSFSTLEIQRTEQGDSAMYLCASSFPSGGEWNTEAFFGQGTRLTVV.

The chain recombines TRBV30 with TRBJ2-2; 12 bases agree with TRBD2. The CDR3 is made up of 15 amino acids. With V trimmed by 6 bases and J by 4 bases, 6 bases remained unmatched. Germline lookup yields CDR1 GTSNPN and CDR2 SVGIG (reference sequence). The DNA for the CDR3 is TGTGCCTGTGGACTAGCGGGACTTGCCACCGGGGAGCTGTTTTTT. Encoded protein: CACGLAGLATGELFF. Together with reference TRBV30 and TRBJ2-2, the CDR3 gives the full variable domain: SQTIHQWPATLVQPVGSPLSLECTVEGTSNPNLYWYRQAAGRGLQLLFYSVGIGQISSEVPQNLSASRPQDRQFILSSKKLLLSDSGFYLCACGLAGLATGELFFGEGSRLTVL.

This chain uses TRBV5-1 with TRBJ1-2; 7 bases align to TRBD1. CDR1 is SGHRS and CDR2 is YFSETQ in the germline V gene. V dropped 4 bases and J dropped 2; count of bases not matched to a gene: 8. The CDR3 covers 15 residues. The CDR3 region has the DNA TGCGCCAGCAGCCCAGGAGGGACAGCGAACTATGGCTACACCTTC. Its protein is CASSPGGTANYGYTF.

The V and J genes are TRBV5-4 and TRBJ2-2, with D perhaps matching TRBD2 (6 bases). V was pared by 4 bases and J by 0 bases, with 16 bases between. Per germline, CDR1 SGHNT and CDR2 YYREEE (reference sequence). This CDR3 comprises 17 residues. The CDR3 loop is CASSPPLTRPNTGELFF. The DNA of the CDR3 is TGTGCCAGCAGCCCCCCCCTGACTAGGCCGAACACCGGGGAGCTGTTTTTT. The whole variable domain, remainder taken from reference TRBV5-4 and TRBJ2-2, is ETGVTQSPTHLIKTRGQQVTLRCSSQSGHNTVSWYQQALGQGPQFIFQYYREEENGRGNFPPRFSGLQFPNYSSELNVNALELDDSALYLCASSPPLTRPNTGELFFGEGSRLTVL.

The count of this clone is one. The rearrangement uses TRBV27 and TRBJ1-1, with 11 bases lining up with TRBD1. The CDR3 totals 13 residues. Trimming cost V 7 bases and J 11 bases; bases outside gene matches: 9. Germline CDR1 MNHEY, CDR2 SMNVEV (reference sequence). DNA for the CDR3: TGTGCCAGCAACTCCGGGACAGGGGGTTCTGCTTTCTTT. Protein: CASNSGTGGSAFF.